This TCR beta chain was sequenced in a study of cytomegalovirus exposure and HLA in healthy donors. Study-level information: Earlier, some 180 million T cells were analyzed, and some 120 million unique TCR beta sequences were found among them.

As regards this clone: No antigen is known for it.

CDR3 length: 15 amino acids. The V gene's germline CDR1 is PRHDT and CDR2 FYEKMQ (reference sequence). Between the trimmed V and J ends, which lost 5 bases and 7 bases, there was a span of 18 bases. Findings and caveats of the study: With further analysis later on, most CMV-associated TCR beta chains appeared HLA-restricted. Many donors carried some public TCRs, although rarity characterized most TCR sequences.

PCR was performed using 60 Vbeta and 13 Jbeta primers. In the original workflow: In a later analysis, about 9.9 million of 65 million to 90 million unique beta chains occurred in at least two donors. TCRdb's copy holds only in-frame clones and misses some; the assay was immunoSEQ multiplex PCR. The V and J calls and the clone size are those of that table, but D and trimming were determined from the DNA. The table includes more than 150,000 clones, approximately 82% detected once. V is TRBV13 and J is TRBJ1-5; D gene unclear. The source material was PBMCs. This TCR was sampled from a woman aged 18-29 years in good health and CMV-seropositive. The CDR3 sequence is CASSLRIAPWQPQHF. In nucleotides, the CDR3 is TGTGCCAGCAGCCTGAGGATAGCCCCTTGGCAGCCCCAGCATTTT.